A single sample is the source of the 7 T cell receptor beta chains below, sequenced in a study of blood T cell repertoires in COVID-19. The data were produced by immunoSEQ multiplex PCR, yet TCRdb's version contains in-frame clones alone and is incomplete. The sample contains under 500,000 clones, 85% to 90% of which appear only once. The specimen was peripheral blood. The receptors stem from a woman younger than 45 with acute or convalescent COVID-19.

Notes on this clone: The same CDR3 can be traced to other DNA sequences in this sample. The chain links TRBV11-2 to TRBJ1-1; no firm D call. The CDR3 extends over 13 amino acids. V was clipped by 0 bases and J by 3 bases, with 5 bases between them. From germline, CDR1 is SGHAT and CDR2 FQNNGV. The CDR3 reads CASSLERDTEAFF. CDR3 bases: TGTGCCAGCAGCTTAGAAAGAGACACTGAAGCTTTCTTT. Full variable domain (rest looked up from reference TRBV11-2 and TRBJ1-1): EAGVAQSPRYKIIEKRQSVAFWCNPISGHATLYWYQQILGQGPKLLIQFQNNGVVDDSQLPKDRFSAERLKGVDSTLKIQPAKLEDSAVYLCASSLERDTEAFFGQGTRLTVV.

CDR3 sequence (DNA): TGCGCCAGCAGTGAGATGAGCGAGAGCTCCTACAATGAGCAGTTCTTC. Translation: CASSEMSESSYNEQFF. The genes are TRBV10-2 and TRBJ2-1; D remains unclear. Germline CDR1 WSHSY, CDR2 SAAADI. Trimming took off 2 bases at V and 0 bases at J, with 11 bases between the two ends. The CDR3 is 16 amino acids.

This chain connects TRBV27 to TRBJ2-3; a possible D gene is TRBD1 (5 bases). Germline CDR1 MNHEY, CDR2 SMNVEV (reference sequence). The CDR3 extends over 15 amino acids. With 0 bases removed from V and 3 bases from J, the gap between germline ends came to 10 bases. This chain's CDR3 is CASSLSGDRTDTQYF. The CDR3 DNA reads as TGTGCCAGCAGTTTATCAGGGGATCGGACAGATACGCAGTATTTT.

This chain connects TRBV19 to TRBJ2-5; 8 bases agree with TRBD1. V was clipped by 10 bases and J by 3 bases; unmatched bases: 10. Germline loops: CDR1 LNHDA, CDR2 SQIVND (reference sequence). This CDR3 contains 14 residues. This chain's CDR3 is CATKGQGSKETQYF. In DNA form, the CDR3 reads TGTGCCACTAAAGGACAGGGCAGCAAAGAGACCCAGTACTTC.

This chain connects TRBV4-1 to TRBJ1-2; D is undetermined. The germline V gene encodes CDR1 MGHRA and CDR2 YSYEKL. CDR3 length equals 10 residues. V was shortened by 8 bases and J by 5 bases, with 6 bases between the two germline ends. The DNA of the CDR3 is TGCGCCAGCCGCGAATATGGCTACACCTTC. This sequence encodes CASREYGYTF.

This chain uses TRBV5-6 with TRBJ2-2, with D perhaps TRBD1 (6 bases). Trimming removed 4 bases at V and 7 bases at J, with 17 bases between. The length of the CDR3 is 15 residues. Germline CDR1 reads SGHDT; CDR2 reads YYEEEE. The CDR3 loop reads CASSAGPRGIGELFF. CDR3 sequence (DNA): TGTGCCAGCAGCGCTGGACCTAGGGGGATCGGGGAGCTGTTTTTT.

This clone was detected once. The CDR3 DNA follows: TGTGCTAGTGGTTTGACCCCGAAGGACAGGGCCTCCTACAATGAGCAGTTCTTC. Protein sequence: CASGLTPKDRASYNEQFF. The J gene is TRBJ2-1, the V gene TRBV12-5; 8 bases line up with TRBD1. CDR1 and CDR2 from the germline V gene are LGHNT and FRNRAP. V shed 2 bases, J shed 0 bases, and the junction held 9 bases outside the gene matches. The CDR3 extends over 18 amino acids.